This is a list of T cell receptor beta chains from one sample in a study of blood T cell repertoires in COVID-19. The method was immunoSEQ multiplex PCR; TCRdb's version includes in-frame clones alone and lacks a portion of them. This table has some 300,000 clones, over 75% appearing once. Sequencing was done on a sample of PBMCs or T cells enriched from blood (not recorded which). These receptors came from a woman in her thirties who had recovered from COVID-19. The CDR3 runs from the conserved cysteine through the conserved F or W. Fields, in order: clone size, D gene, V gene, J gene, CDR3 protein, CDR3 DNA. D genes are given only for firm matches. Size tells how often a clone was seen (once, few, many) or the class of an expanded clone, and some rows leave it out.

-	TRBD1	TRBV27	TRBJ2-2	CASSARQGRTGELFF	TGTGCCAGCAGTGCTAGACAGGGACGGACCGGGGAGCTGTTTTTT
-	TRBD1	TRBV12-3/TRBV12-4	TRBJ2-1	CASTPRDRDEQFF	TGTGCCAGCACTCCCAGGGACAGGGATGAGCAGTTCTTC
once	TRBD1	TRBV19	TRBJ1-2	CASSIVGQGYGYTF	TGTGCCAGTAGTATAGTGGGACAGGGGTATGGCTACACCTTC
few	-	TRBV7-3	TRBJ2-2	CASSLRGPGTGELFF	TGTGCCAGCAGCTTAAGGGGGCCAGGCACCGGGGAGCTGTTTTTT
-	-	TRBV19	TRBJ2-7	CASSGGFWEQYF	TGTGCCAGTAGTGGGGGCTTCTGGGAGCAGTACTTC
few	TRBD1	TRBV6-5	TRBJ1-1	CASRLQGAGTEAFF	TGTGCCAGCAGGTTACAGGGGGCGGGCACTGAAGCTTTCTTT
-	-	TRBV27	TRBJ1-4	CASRGAGDEKLFF	TGTGCCAGCAGGGGGGCTGGGGATGAAAAACTGTTTTTT
-	TRBD1	TRBV18	TRBJ1-1	CASSQGQKGTEAFF	TGTGCCAGCTCACAGGGACAGAAGGGCACTGAAGCTTTCTTT
-	-	TRBV11-3	TRBJ1-1	CASSLLAGTEAFF	TGTGCCAGCAGCTTACTCGCCGGTACTGAAGCTTTCTTT
-	-	TRBV13	TRBJ1-1	CASSSGTEAFF	TGTGCCAGCAGCTCGGGGACTGAAGCTTTCTTT
-	TRBD2	TRBV5-1	TRBJ2-7	CASSSGGAGEQYF	TGCGCCAGCTCAAGCGGGGGGGCGGGAGAGCAGTACTTC
-	-	TRBV4-1	TRBJ1-1	CASSQANRVGNTEAFF	TGCGCCAGCAGCCAGGCTAACAGGGTTGGGAACACTGAAGCTTTCTTT
-	TRBD1	TRBV5-5	TRBJ2-1	CASRTGVGNEQFF	TGTGCCAGCAGGACAGGGGTAGGCAATGAGCAGTTCTTC
-	-	TRBV5-6	TRBJ2-7	CASSLGDWPYEQYF	TGTGCCAGCAGCTTGGGGGACTGGCCCTACGAGCAGTACTTC
-	TRBD1	TRBV19	TRBJ1-1	CASSIGTGAGTEAFF	TGTGCCAGTAGCATCGGGACAGGTGCGGGCACTGAAGCTTTCTTT
-	-	TRBV27	TRBJ1-2	CASSFQGNYGYTF	TGTGCCAGCAGTTTTCAGGGAAACTATGGCTACACCTTC
-	TRBD1	TRBV7-9	TRBJ1-1	CASSSNKRQGNTEAFF	TGTGCCAGCAGCTCAAATAAAAGACAGGGAAACACTGAAGCTTTCTTT
-	-	TRBV21-1	TRBJ1-2	CASSGWDSTDGYTF	TGTGCCAGCAGCGGGTGGGACAGTACGGATGGCTACACCTTC
-	TRBD1	TRBV4-1	TRBJ2-1	CASSQGGTVRNEQFF	TGCGCCAGCAGCCAAGGGGGGACAGTTCGCAATGAGCAGTTCTTC
-	-	TRBV11-2	TRBJ2-7	CASSLLASPREQYF	TGTGCCAGCAGCTTACTAGCGAGCCCTAGAGAGCAGTACTTC
-	TRBD1	TRBV18	TRBJ2-7	CASSPLRTTGWTSLYEQYF	TGTGCCAGCTCACCACTACGAACGACAGGGTGGACAAGCCTCTACGAGCAGTACTTC
-	-	TRBV27	TRBJ1-6	CASSLTLTGKSPLHF	TGTGCCAGCAGTTTAACCCTCACAGGGAAATCACCCCTCCACTTT
few	-	TRBV2	TRBJ1-2	CASSETGGYGYTF	TGTGCCAGCAGTGAAACAGGAGGGTATGGCTACACCTTC
-	-	TRBV5-1	TRBJ1-2	CASSLSPVPRYGYTF	TGCGCCAGCAGCTTGTCCCCGGTCCCCAGGTATGGCTACACCTTC
-	-	TRBV6-5	TRBJ1-2	CASSLTGRNYGYTF	TGTGCCAGCAGCCTGACAGGCCGGAACTATGGCTACACCTTC
-	-	TRBV5-4	TRBJ1-1	CASSLTAVGTEAFF	TGTGCCAGCAGCCTGACAGCTGTGGGCACTGAAGCTTTCTTT